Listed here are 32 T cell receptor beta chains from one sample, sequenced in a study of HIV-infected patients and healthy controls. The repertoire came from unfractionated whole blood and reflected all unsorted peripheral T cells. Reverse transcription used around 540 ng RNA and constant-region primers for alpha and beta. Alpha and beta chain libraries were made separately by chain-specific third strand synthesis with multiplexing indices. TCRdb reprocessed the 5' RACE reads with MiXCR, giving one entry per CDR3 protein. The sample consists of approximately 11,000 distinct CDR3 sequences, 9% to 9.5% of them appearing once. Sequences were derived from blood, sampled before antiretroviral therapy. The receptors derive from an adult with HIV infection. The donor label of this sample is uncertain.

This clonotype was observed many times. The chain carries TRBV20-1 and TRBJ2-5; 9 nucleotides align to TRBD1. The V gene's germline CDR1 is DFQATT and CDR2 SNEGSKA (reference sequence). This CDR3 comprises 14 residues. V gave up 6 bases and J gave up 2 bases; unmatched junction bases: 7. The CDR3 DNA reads TGCAGTGCCTATCCGGGACAGGGACAAGAGACCCAGTACTTC. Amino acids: CSAYPGQGQETQYF.

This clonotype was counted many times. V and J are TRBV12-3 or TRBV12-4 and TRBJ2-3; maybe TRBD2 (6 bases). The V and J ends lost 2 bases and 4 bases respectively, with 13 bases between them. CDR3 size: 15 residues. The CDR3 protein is CASSLMGLQPDTQYF. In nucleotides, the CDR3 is TGTGCCAGCAGTTTAATGGGACTTCAGCCAGATACGCAGTATTTT.

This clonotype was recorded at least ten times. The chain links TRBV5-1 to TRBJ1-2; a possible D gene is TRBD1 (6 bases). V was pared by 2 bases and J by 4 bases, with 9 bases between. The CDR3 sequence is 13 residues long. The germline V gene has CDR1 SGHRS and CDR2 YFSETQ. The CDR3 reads CASSFDRSYGYTF. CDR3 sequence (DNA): TGCGCCAGCAGCTTTGACAGGAGCTATGGCTACACCTTC. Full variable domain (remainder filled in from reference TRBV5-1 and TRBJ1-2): KAGVTQTPRYLIKTRGQQVTLSCSPISGHRSVSWYQQTPGQGLQFLFEYFSETQRNKGNFPGRFSGRQFSNSRSEMNVSTLELGDSALYLCASSFDRSYGYTFGSGTRLTVV.

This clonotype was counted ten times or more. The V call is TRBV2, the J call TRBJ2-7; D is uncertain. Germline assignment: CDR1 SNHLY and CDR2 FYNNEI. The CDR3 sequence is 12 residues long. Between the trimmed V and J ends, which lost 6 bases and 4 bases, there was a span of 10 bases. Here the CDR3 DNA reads TGTGCCAGCAGATCAGAAACGTACGAGCAGTACTTC. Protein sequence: CASRSETYEQYF.

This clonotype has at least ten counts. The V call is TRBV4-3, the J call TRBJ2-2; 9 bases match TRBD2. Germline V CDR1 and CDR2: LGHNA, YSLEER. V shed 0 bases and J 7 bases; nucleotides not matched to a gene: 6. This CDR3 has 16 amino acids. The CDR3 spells CASSQERGGVGGELFF. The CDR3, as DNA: TGCGCCAGCAGCCAAGAGCGGGGGGGAGTCGGCGGGGAGCTGTTTTTT.

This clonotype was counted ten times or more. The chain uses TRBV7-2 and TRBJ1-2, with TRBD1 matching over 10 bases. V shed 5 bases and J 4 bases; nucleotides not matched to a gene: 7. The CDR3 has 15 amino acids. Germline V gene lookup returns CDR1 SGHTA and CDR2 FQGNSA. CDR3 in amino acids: CASSPARDRGYGYTF. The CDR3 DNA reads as TGTGCCAGCAGCCCAGCCCGGGACAGGGGCTATGGCTACACCTTC.

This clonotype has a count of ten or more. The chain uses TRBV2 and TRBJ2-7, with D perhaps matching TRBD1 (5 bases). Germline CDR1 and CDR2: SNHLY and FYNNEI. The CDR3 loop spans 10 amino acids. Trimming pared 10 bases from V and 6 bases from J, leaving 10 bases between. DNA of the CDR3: TGTGCCACCGGAAGGGGCGAGCAGTACTTC. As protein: CATGRGEQYF.

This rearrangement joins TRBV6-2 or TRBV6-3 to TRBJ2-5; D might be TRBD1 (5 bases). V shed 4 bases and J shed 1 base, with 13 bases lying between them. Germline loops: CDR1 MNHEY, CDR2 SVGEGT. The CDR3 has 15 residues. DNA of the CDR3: TGTGCCAGCAGTTGGGGCGAAGGCGGCCAAGAGACCCAGTACTTC. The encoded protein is CASSWGEGGQETQYF.

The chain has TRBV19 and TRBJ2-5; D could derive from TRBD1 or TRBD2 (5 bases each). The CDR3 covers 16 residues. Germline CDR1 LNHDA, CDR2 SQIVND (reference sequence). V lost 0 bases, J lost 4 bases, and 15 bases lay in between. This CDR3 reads CASSIDGTLLGETQYF. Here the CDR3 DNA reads TGTGCCAGTAGTATAGACGGGACGCTCTTGGGAGAGACCCAGTACTTC.

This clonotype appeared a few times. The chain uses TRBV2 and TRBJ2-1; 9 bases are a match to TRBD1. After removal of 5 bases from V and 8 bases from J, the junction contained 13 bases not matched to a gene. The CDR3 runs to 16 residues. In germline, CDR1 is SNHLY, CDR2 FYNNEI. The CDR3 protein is CASSRDTGTGFYEQFF. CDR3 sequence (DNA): TGTGCCAGCAGTCGCGATACCGGGACAGGGTTCTATGAGCAGTTCTTC.

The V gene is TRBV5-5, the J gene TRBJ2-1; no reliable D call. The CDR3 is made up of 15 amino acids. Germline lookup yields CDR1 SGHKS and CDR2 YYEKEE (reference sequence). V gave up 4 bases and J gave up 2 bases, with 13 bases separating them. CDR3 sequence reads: CASSLRQLPYNEQFF. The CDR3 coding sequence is TGTGCCAGCAGCCTGAGGCAGCTACCCTACAATGAGCAGTTCTTC.

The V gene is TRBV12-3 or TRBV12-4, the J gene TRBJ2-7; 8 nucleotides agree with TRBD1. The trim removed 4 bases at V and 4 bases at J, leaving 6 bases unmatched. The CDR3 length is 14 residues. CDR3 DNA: TGTGCCAGCAGTTGGACAGGGAGCTCATACGAGCAGTACTTC. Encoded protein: CASSWTGSSYEQYF.

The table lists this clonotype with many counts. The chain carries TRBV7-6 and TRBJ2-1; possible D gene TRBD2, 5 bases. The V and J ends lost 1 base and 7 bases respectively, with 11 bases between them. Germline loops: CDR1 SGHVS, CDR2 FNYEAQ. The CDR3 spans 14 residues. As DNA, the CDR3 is TGTGCCAGCAGCTTAGGCTACGGGGTGAATGAGCAGTTCTTC. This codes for CASSLGYGVNEQFF.

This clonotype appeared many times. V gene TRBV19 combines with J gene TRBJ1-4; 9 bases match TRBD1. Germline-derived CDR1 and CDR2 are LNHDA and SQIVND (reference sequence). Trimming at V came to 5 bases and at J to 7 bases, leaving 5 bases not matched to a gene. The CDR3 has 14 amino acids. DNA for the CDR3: TGTGCCAGTAGTTTGGGACAGGGTAGTGAAAAACTGTTTTTT. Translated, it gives CASSLGQGSEKLFF.

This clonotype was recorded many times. This CDR3 is CASSLLAGPADTQYF. The CDR3 DNA is TGTGCCAGCAGTTTGTTAGCGGGTCCCGCGGATACGCAGTATTTT. This chain joins TRBV6-5 and TRBJ2-3, with 7 bases that match TRBD2. This CDR3 has 15 amino acids. The trim removed 4 bases at V and 6 bases at J, leaving 10 bases unmatched. Germline loops: CDR1 MNHEY, CDR2 SVGAGI.

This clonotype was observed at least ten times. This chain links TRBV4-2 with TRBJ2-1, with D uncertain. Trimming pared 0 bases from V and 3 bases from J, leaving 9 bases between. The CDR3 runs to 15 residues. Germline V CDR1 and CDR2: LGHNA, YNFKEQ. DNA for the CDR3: TGTGCCAGCAGCCAAGATGGCCTCCTCTACAATGAGCAGTTCTTC. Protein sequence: CASSQDGLLYNEQFF.

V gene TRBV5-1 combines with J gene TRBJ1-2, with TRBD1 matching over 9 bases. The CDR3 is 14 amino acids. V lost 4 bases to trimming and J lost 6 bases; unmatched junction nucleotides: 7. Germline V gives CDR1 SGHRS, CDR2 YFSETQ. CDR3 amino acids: CASSLTTGGNGYTF. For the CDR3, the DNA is TGCGCCAGCAGCCTTACGACAGGGGGGAATGGCTACACCTTC.

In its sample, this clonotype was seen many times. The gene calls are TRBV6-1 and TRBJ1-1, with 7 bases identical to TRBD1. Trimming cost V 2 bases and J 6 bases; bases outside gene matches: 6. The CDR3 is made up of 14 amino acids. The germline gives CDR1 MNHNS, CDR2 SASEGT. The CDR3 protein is CASSESRGRSEAFF. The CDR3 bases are TGTGCCAGCAGTGAATCAAGGGGGCGGTCTGAAGCTTTCTTT.

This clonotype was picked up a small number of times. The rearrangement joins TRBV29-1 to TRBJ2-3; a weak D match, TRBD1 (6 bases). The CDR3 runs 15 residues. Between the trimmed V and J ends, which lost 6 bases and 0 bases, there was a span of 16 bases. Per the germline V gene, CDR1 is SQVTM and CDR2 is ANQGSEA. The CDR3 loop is CSVIRQDISTDTQYF. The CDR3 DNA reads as TGCAGCGTGATCAGACAGGATATCAGCACAGATACGCAGTATTTT.

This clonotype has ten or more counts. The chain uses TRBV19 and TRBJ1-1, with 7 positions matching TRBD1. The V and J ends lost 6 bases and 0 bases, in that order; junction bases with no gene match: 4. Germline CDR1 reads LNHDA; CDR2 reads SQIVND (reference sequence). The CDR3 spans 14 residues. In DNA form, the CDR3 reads TGTGCCAGTAGCGGGACAGTCATGAACACTGAAGCTTTCTTT. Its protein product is CASSGTVMNTEAFF. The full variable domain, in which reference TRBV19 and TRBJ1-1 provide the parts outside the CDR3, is DGGITQSPKYLFRKEGQNVTLSCEQNLNHDAMYWYRQDPGQGLRLIYYSQIVNDFQKGDIAEGYSVSREKKESFPLTVTSAQKNPTAFYLCASSGTVMNTEAFFGQGTRLTVV.

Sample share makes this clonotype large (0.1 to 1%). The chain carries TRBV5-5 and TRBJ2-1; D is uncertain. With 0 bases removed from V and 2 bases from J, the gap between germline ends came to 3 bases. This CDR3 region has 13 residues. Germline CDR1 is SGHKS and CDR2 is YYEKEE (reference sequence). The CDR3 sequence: CASSLGAYNEQFF. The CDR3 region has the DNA TGTGCCAGCAGCTTGGGAGCCTACAATGAGCAGTTCTTC.

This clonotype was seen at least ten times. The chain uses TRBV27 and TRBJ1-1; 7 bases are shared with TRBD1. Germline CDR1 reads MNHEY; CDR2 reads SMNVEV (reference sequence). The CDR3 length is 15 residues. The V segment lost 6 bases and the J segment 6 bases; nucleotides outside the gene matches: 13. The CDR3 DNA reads TGTGCCAGCAGCCCCGGACAGGCAATTTTCTCTGAAGCTTTCTTT. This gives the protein CASSPGQAIFSEAFF.

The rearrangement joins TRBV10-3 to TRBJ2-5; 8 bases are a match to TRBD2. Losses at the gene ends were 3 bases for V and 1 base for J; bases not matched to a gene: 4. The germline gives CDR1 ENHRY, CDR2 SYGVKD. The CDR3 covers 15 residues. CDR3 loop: CAISDGLAGQETQYF. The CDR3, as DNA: TGTGCCATCAGTGACGGGCTAGCGGGCCAAGAGACCCAGTACTTC.

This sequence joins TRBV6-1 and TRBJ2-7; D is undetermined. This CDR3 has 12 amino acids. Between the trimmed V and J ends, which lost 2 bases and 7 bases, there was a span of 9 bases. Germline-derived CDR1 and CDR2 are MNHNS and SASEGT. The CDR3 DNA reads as TGTGCCAGCAGTGAAAAAGTGAGGGAGCAGTACTTC. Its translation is CASSEKVREQYF.

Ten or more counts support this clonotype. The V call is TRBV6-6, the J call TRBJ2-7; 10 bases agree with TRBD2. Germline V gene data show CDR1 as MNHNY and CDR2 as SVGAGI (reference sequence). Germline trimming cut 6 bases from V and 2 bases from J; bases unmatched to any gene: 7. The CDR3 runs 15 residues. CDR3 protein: CASRPPGLAAYEQYF. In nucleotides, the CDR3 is TGTGCCAGCAGACCCCCCGGACTAGCGGCCTACGAGCAGTACTTC.

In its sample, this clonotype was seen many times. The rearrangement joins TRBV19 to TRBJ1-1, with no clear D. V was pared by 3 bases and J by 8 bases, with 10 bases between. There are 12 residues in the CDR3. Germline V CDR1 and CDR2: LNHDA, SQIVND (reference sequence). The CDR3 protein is CASSIRGREAFF. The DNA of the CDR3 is TGTGCCAGTAGTATTCGAGGGAGAGAAGCTTTCTTT.

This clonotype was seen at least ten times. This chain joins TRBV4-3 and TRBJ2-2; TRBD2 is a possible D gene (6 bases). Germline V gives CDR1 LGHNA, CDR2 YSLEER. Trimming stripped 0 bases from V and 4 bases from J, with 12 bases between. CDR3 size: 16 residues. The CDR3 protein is CASSQDRRGGTGELFF. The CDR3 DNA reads TGCGCCAGCAGCCAAGATCGGCGGGGCGGCACCGGGGAGCTGTTTTTT.

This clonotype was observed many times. CDR3 sequence: CASRSNDGGNQPQHF. For the CDR3, the DNA is TGTGCCAGCAGATCTAATGACGGGGGAAATCAGCCCCAGCATTTT. The gene calls are TRBV12-3 or TRBV12-4 and TRBJ1-5, with TRBD1 as a possible D gene (5 bases). The V end lost 6 bases, the J end lost 4 bases, and 16 bases lay between the germline ends. The length of the CDR3 is 15 residues.

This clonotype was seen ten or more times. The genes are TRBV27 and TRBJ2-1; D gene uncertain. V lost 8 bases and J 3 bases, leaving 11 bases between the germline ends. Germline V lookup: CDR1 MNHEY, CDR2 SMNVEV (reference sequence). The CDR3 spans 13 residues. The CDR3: CASLGPSYNEQFF. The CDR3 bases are TGTGCCAGCCTAGGTCCTAGCTACAATGAGCAGTTCTTC.

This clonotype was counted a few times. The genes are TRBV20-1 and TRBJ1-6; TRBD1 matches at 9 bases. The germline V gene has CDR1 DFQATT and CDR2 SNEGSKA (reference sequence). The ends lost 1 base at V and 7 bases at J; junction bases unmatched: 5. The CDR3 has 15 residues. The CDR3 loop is CSARATGTGNSPLHF. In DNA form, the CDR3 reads TGCAGTGCTAGAGCCACCGGGACAGGGAATTCACCCCTCCACTTT.

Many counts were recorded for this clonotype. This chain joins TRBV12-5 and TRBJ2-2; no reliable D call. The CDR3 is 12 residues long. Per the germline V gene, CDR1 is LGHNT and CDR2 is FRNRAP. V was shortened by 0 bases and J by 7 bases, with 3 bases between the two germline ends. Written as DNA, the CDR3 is TGTGCTAGTGGTTTGGTTGGCGGGGAGCTGTTTTTT. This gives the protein CASGLVGGELFF.

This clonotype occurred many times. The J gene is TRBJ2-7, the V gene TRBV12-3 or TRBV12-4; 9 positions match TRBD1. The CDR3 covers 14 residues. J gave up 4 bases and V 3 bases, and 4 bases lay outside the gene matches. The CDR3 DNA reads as TGTGCCAGCAGTTTCCAGACAGGGGGGTACGAGCAGTACTTC. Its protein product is CASSFQTGGYEQYF.